The 22 T cell receptor beta chains below come from one sample, sequenced in a study of blood T cells in healthy people across ages (dated by TCRdb to between 2015 and 2016). Libraries were made using 5' RACE. The instrument given in TCRdb is Illumina HiSeq 2500. The second PCR ran for roughly 7 to 11 cycles and used a J-beta primer mix along with a sample-barcoded 5' primer. In-frame beta chains were kept once TCRdb had trimmed the public reads at Q25 with fastp and called clones with MiXCR. One record per CDR3 amino acid sequence lists the most common genes and DNA. This sample holds 1.5 million to 1.9 million distinct CDR3 sequences; about 45% were observed only once. Of the sample, just over 4% falls within the top ten clones. The source material was blood. These receptors all come from a woman aged 18 to 35 in good health.

With regard to this clonotype: The junction departs from germline at one end; a sequencing error may be responsible. The CDR3 here is CASSLIGGPGEQVF. For the CDR3, the DNA is TGTGCCAGCAGCTTAATTGGGGGGCCAGGTGAGCAGGTCTTC. The chain has TRBV7-2 and TRBJ2-1; D is possibly TRBD1 or TRBD2 (6 bases each). From germline, CDR1 is SGHTA and CDR2 FQGNSA. The CDR3 sequence is 14 residues long.

This clonotype has a handful of counts. The rearrangement links TRBV9 to TRBJ2-1, with D possibly being TRBD2 (6 bases). V gave up 3 bases and J gave up 3 bases, with 13 bases separating them. The germline CDR1 and CDR2 sequences are SGDLS and YYNGEE. This CDR3 contains 15 residues. The CDR3 coding sequence is TGTGCCAGCAGCGGAAGCGCGGGGAGCTACAATGAGCAGTTCTTC. This codes for CASSGSAGSYNEQFF.

This clonotype was seen a handful of times. The chain is built from TRBV10-2 and TRBJ1-1; no clear D. Germline CDR1 reads WSHSY; CDR2 reads SAAADI. There are 12 residues in the CDR3. V was pared by 0 bases and J by 4 bases, with 3 bases between. The CDR3 region has the DNA TGCGCCAGCAGTGAGTCGATCACTGAAGCTTTCTTT. Its translation is CASSESITEAFF.

This clonotype was counted only a few times. The chain has TRBV29-1 and TRBJ2-4; 8 nucleotides align to TRBD2. Germline CDR1 SQVTM, CDR2 ANQGSEA. The CDR3 runs to 15 residues. Trimming at V came to 6 bases and at J to 2 bases, leaving 9 bases not matched to a gene. In DNA, the CDR3 is TGCAGCGTCGCCAAGACTAGCGATCCCAAAAACATTCAGTACTTC. Amino acids: CSVAKTSDPKNIQYF.

The table lists this clonotype with a few counts. The chain carries TRBV6-2 or TRBV6-3 and TRBJ1-4, with D perhaps matching TRBD1 (6 bases). The CDR3 runs to 13 residues. CDR1 is MNHEY and CDR2 is SVGEGT in the germline V gene. Trimming pared 10 bases from V and 5 bases from J, leaving 14 bases between. CDR3 in amino acids: CATAWRGNEKLFF. The CDR3 DNA is TGTGCCACCGCTTGGAGGGGGAATGAAAAACTGTTTTTT.

In this sample, this clonotype turned up a few times. The genes are TRBV11-2 and TRBJ2-5; D is tentatively TRBD1 or TRBD2 (5 bases each). The CDR3 totals 14 residues. Per germline, CDR1 SGHAT and CDR2 FQNNGV. V dropped 3 bases and J dropped 5 bases, with 13 bases sitting between them. Written as DNA, the CDR3 is TGTGCCAGCAGCTTTGGGACCCTCAGGGAGACCCAGTACTTC. Encoded protein: CASSFGTLRETQYF. Based on the CDR3 plus reference TRBV11-2 and TRBJ2-5, the full variable domain is EAGVAQSPRYKIIEKRQSVAFWCNPISGHATLYWYQQILGQGPKLLIQFQNNGVVDDSQLPKDRFSAERLKGVDSTLKIQPAKLEDSAVYLCASSFGTLRETQYFGPGTRLLVL.

Concerning this clonotype: Its ends do not fully match the called genes, so a read error is possible. The chain couples TRBV20-1 to TRBJ1-6; no clear D gene. The CDR3 is 13 amino acids. Germline CDR1 DFQATT, CDR2 SNEGSKA (reference sequence). The CDR3 loop is CSAQDGDNSPPHF. The CDR3 DNA reads as TGCAGTGCTCAGGATGGGGATAATTCACCCCCCCACTTT.

This clonotype has a handful of counts. This chain connects TRBV29-1 to TRBJ2-4, with TRBD1 as a possible D gene (5 bases). CDR1 and CDR2 (germline): SQVTM, ANQGSEA. The CDR3 is 14 amino acids. V lost 4 bases and J 3 bases, leaving 13 bases between the germline ends. This chain's CDR3 is CSVVGVISKNIQYF. In nucleotides, the CDR3 is TGCAGCGTTGTAGGGGTGATTAGCAAAAACATTCAGTACTTC.

This clonotype has more than one count but fewer than ten. The DNA of the CDR3 is TGTGCCAGCAGCTTAATCACCACTGGGGCCAACGTCCTGACTTTC. It specifies CASSLITTGANVLTF. This chain connects TRBV7-2 to TRBJ2-6; D remains unclear. The CDR3 covers 15 residues. Germline loops: CDR1 SGHTA, CDR2 FQGNSA. Trimming took 2 bases from V and 2 from J, leaving 7 bases between them.

The chain employs TRBV28 and TRBJ1-2; possibly TRBD1 for D (6 bases). The CDR3 contains 18 residues. Looked up from germline, CDR1 is MDHEN and CDR2 is SYDVKM. V lost 6 bases, J lost 2 bases, and 25 bases lay in between. The CDR3 nucleotides are TGTGCCAGCAGCGAGCCCGCGGGGGCCGGGCGGAGGAACTATGGCTACACCTTC. Its protein product is CASSEPAGAGRRNYGYTF.

For this clonotype: One end of the junction varies from germline; a read error may be responsible. The chain recombines TRBV4-3 with TRBJ2-1; D is unresolved. There are 14 residues in the CDR3. Germline loops: CDR1 LGHNA, CDR2 YSLEER. DNA for the CDR3: TGCGCCAGCGGCCAAGATCCGGAGACGTATGAGCAGTTCTTC. It yields the protein CASGQDPETYEQFF.

This chain links TRBV21-1 with TRBJ2-7. TRBV21-1 is an annotated pseudogene. CDR3 length: 14 amino acids. CDR3 amino acids: CASSKVPPCYEQYF. The CDR3 DNA follows: TGTGCCAGCAGCAAAGTTCCGCCTTGCTACGAGCAGTACTTC.

Ten or more counts support this clonotype. CDR3 nucleotide sequence: TGTGCCAGCAGCTTAGACGGACAGCCTTCGGATGAGCAGTTCTTC. Protein product: CASSLDGQPSDEQFF. The chain joins TRBV7-2 to TRBJ2-1, with D perhaps matching TRBD1 (6 bases). The CDR3 loop spans 15 amino acids. Germline V CDR1 and CDR2: SGHTA, FQGNSA. V lost 1 base and J lost 8, with 15 bases in between.

This clonotype appeared a few times. The V and J genes are TRBV7-2 and TRBJ1-2; the D is unclear. The V end was cut by 1 base, the J end by 4 bases, with 10 bases between. The CDR3 contains 14 residues. From germline, CDR1 is SGHTA and CDR2 FQGNSA. For the CDR3, the DNA is TGTGCCAGCAGCTTAGTTTCAGCCAGCTATGGCTACACCTTC. Translation: CASSLVSASYGYTF.

The genes are TRBV6-6 and TRBJ1-2; D uncertain. Per the germline V gene, CDR1 is MNHNY and CDR2 is SVGAGI (reference sequence). The CDR3 has 13 residues. Trimming removed 6 bases from V and 3 bases from J, with 11 bases in between. In DNA, the CDR3 is TGTGCCAGCAGACGCACGGAAGACTATGGCTACACCTTC. Translating gives CASRRTEDYGYTF.

This chain links TRBV4-3 with TRBJ2-1, with 9 bases fitting TRBD1. Germline loops: CDR1 LGHNA, CDR2 YSLEER. Unmatched junction bases numbered 15, after V lost 3 bases and J lost 0 bases. The CDR3 contains 20 residues. The CDR3: CASSHQLDRGFIGSYNEQFF. The CDR3 region has the DNA TGCGCCAGCAGCCATCAGCTGGACAGGGGTTTCATCGGCTCCTACAATGAGCAGTTCTTC.

The chain couples TRBV12-3 or TRBV12-4 to TRBJ1-1, with D hard to call. The V and J ends lost 6 bases and 6 bases respectively, with 11 bases between them. The CDR3 runs to 12 residues. CDR3 amino acids: CASSPQVSEAFF. The CDR3 DNA reads as TGTGCCAGCAGCCCTCAGGTTTCTGAAGCTTTCTTT.

A note on this clonotype: Without the conserved terminal phenylalanine or tryptophan, this CDR3 likely stems from a read error. This chain connects TRBV7-9 to TRBJ2-5; the match to TRBD1 covers 9 bases. CDR3 length: 15 residues. CDR1 is SEHNR, CDR2 FQNEAQ, per germline (reference sequence). Trimming removed 5 bases from V and 2 bases from J; junction bases left unmatched: 6. CDR3 region: CASSTGTGTQETQYY. CDR3 nucleotides: TGTGCCAGCAGCACAGGGACAGGGACACAAGAGACCCAGTACTAC.

This clonotype came up a few times. The CDR3 is CSAGGGFNQPQHF. CDR3 nucleotides: TGCAGTGCTGGAGGGGGATTTAATCAGCCCCAGCATTTT. The rearrangement uses TRBV20-1 and TRBJ1-5, with D possibly being TRBD1 (6 bases). The V gene's germline CDR1 is DFQATT and CDR2 SNEGSKA (reference sequence). The CDR3 is 13 amino acids. Trimming left V 5 bases short and J 4 bases short, with 12 bases between.

Comments on this clonotype: This may arise from a read error, as a much more abundant clone is one base away. This chain joins TRBV6-2 or TRBV6-3 and TRBJ2-1; D could derive from TRBD1 or TRBD2 (6 bases each). Gene TRBJ2-7 matches the end of the DNA better, so the J call may be wrong. CDR3 length: 15 amino acids. CDR1 is MNHEY and CDR2 is SVGEGT in the germline V gene. The DNA for the CDR3 is TGTGCCAGCAGTTTGGAGGAGGGGGAATACAATGAGCAGTACTTC. This gives the protein CASSLEEGEYNEQYF.

The gene calls are TRBV5-1 and TRBJ2-1, with 8 bases lining up with TRBD1. Trimming removed 4 bases from V and 15 bases from J; junction bases left unmatched: 6. CDR3 size: 11 residues. From germline, CDR1 is SGHRS and CDR2 YFSETQ. The CDR3 region has the DNA TGCGCCAGCAGCCGGGACAGGAGGTGGTTCTTC. Its translation: CASSRDRRWFF.

The chain links TRBV5-5 to TRBJ1-2, with no clear D. The length of the CDR3 is 13 residues. Per germline, CDR1 SGHKS and CDR2 YYEKEE (reference sequence). The germline V and J ends were trimmed by 2 bases and 8 bases, with 13 bases remaining between them. CDR3 loop: CASSFAGISGYTF. As DNA, the CDR3 is TGTGCCAGCAGCTTCGCGGGGATTTCGGGCTACACCTTC.